The next 27 T cell receptor beta chains were all read from a single sample in a study of radiation and T cells in renal cell carcinoma. Method: immunoSEQ multiplex PCR; TCRdb's copy keeps in-frame clones and lacks some. The sample contains 20,000 to 25,000 clones, more than 45% of which appear only once. As for treatment: treatment-naive control, cytoreductive nephrectomy. Source: tumor tissue, taken from a patient whose treatment was nephrectomy without radiotherapy. The receptors stem from a man aged 35 to 55 with renal cell carcinoma.

This chain links TRBV28 with TRBJ1-6, with D possibly matching TRBD1 (5 bases). V gave up 5 bases and J gave up 0 bases, with 11 bases separating them. Germline V gene sequence: CDR1 MDHEN, CDR2 SYDVKM. The CDR3 has 16 residues. Here the CDR3 reads CASSPHQGSYNSPLHF. The CDR3 DNA is TGTGCCAGCAGTCCTCACCAGGGCTCCTATAATTCACCCCTCCACTTT.

V is TRBV6-1 and J is TRBJ1-6; D perhaps matches TRBD1 (5 bases). CDR1 is MNHNS and CDR2 is SASEGT in the germline V gene. CDR3 size: 13 residues. V was shortened by 8 bases and J by 6 bases, with 11 bases between the two germline ends. CDR3: CASHEGSNSPLHF. CDR3 in DNA: TGTGCCAGCCATGAGGGGTCTAATTCACCCCTCCACTTT.

The chain couples TRBV6-4 to TRBJ1-1; D perhaps matches TRBD1 (6 bases). CDR1 and CDR2 (germline): MRHNA, SNTAGT. CDR3 length equals 14 residues. The V and J ends lost 3 bases and 0 bases respectively, with 8 bases between them. The CDR3 spells CASSETGLNTEAFF. CDR3 DNA sequence: TGTGCCAGCAGTGAAACAGGGCTGAACACTGAAGCTTTCTTT.

V gene TRBV5-1 combines with J gene TRBJ2-2, with unresolved D. The CDR3 loop spans 13 amino acids. V was pared by 2 bases and J by 4 bases, with 6 bases between. CDR1 and CDR2 (germline): SGHRS, YFSETQ. CDR3: CASSFMGTGELFF. CDR3 nucleotide sequence: TGCGCCAGCAGCTTTATGGGCACCGGGGAGCTGTTTTTT.

The rearrangement joins TRBV4-3 to TRBJ1-5, with D unclear. Per the germline V gene, CDR1 is LGHNA and CDR2 is YSLEER. Trimming pared 1 base from V and 1 base from J, leaving 11 bases between. The CDR3 runs 16 residues. The CDR3 spells CASSQGFGISNQPQHF. CDR3 sequence (DNA): TGCGCCAGCAGCCAAGGATTCGGGATCAGCAATCAGCCCCAGCATTTT.

V usage is TRBV7-2 and J usage is TRBJ1-2, with D possibly TRBD1 on 5 matching bases. Germline V gene sequence: CDR1 SGHTA, CDR2 FQGNSA. This CDR3 has 13 amino acids. With 5 bases removed from V and 8 bases from J, the gap between germline ends came to 15 bases. In nucleotides, the CDR3 is TGTGCCAGCAGCCCCTCGCAGGGTCAAGGCTACACCTTC. Amino acids: CASSPSQGQGYTF. Supplemented by reference TRBV7-2 and TRBJ1-2, the full variable domain reads GAGVSQSPSNKVTEKGKDVELRCDPISGHTALYWYRQSLGQGLEFLIYFQGNSAPDKSGLPSDRFSAERTGGSVSTLTIQRTQQEDSAVYLCASSPSQGQGYTFGSGTRLTVV.

The chain is built from TRBV19 and TRBJ2-6; D is undetermined. The germline gives CDR1 LNHDA, CDR2 SQIVND (reference sequence). V dropped 3 bases and J dropped 3 bases, with 9 bases sitting between them. CDR3 size: 15 residues. The CDR3 is CASSMDSFGANVLTF. The CDR3, as DNA: TGTGCCAGTAGTATGGATAGCTTTGGGGCCAACGTCCTGACTTTC. The whole variable domain, remainder taken from reference TRBV19 and TRBJ2-6, is DGGITQSPKYLFRKEGQNVTLSCEQNLNHDAMYWYRQDPGQGLRLIYYSQIVNDFQKGDIAEGYSVSREKKESFPLTVTSAQKNPTAFYLCASSMDSFGANVLTFGAGSRLTVL.

This rearrangement joins TRBV18 to TRBJ2-1; TRBD2 agrees at 12 bases. The CDR3 contains 17 residues. Germline V gene lookup returns CDR1 KGHSH and CDR2 LQKENI. The trim removed 6 bases at V and 0 bases at J, leaving 6 bases unmatched. The CDR3 here is CASSYRLAGVSYNEQFF. The CDR3 nucleotides are TGTGCCAGCTCCTACCGACTAGCGGGAGTCTCCTACAATGAGCAGTTCTTC.

The V gene is TRBV5-6, the J gene TRBJ2-7; 8 nucleotides line up with TRBD2. The CDR3 has 17 residues. Germline V gene lookup returns CDR1 SGHDT and CDR2 YYEEEE. V lost 1 base, J lost 3 bases, and 12 bases stayed unmatched. As DNA, the CDR3 is TGTGCCAGCAGCTTGCGTTTCGGCGCTAGCGGGTACTACGAGCAGTACTTC. It is translated as CASSLRFGASGYYEQYF. The full variable domain, in which reference TRBV5-6 and TRBJ2-7 provide the parts outside the CDR3, is DAGVTQSPTHLIKTRGQQVTLRCSPKSGHDTVSWYQQALGQGPQFIFQYYEEEERQRGNFPDRFSGHQFPNYSSELNVNALLLGDSALYLCASSLRFGASGYYEQYFGPGTRLTVT.

The V and J genes are TRBV18 and TRBJ1-6; 7 bases are shared with TRBD1. There are 15 residues in the CDR3. Germline CDR1 is KGHSH and CDR2 is LQKENI. V lost 3 bases to trimming and J lost 12 bases; unmatched junction nucleotides: 11. The CDR3 loop reads CASSPMGGGAGPLHF. CDR3 coding DNA: TGTGCCAGCTCACCTATGGGAGGGGGCGCGGGACCCCTCCACTTT. Supplemented by reference TRBV18 and TRBJ1-6, the full variable domain reads NAGVMQNPRHLVRRRGQEARLRCSPMKGHSHVYWYRQLPEEGLKFMVYLQKENIIDESGMPKERFSAEFPKEGPSILRIQQVVRGDSAAYFCASSPMGGGAGPLHFGNGTRLTVT.

The rearrangement joins TRBV5-4 to TRBJ2-1; 12 nucleotides align to TRBD2. With 6 bases clipped from V and 3 bases from J, the junction kept 4 bases outside the gene matches. The CDR3 is 15 residues long. Germline V CDR1 and CDR2: SGHNT, YYREEE (reference sequence). CDR3 sequence reads: CASTRTSGDYNEQFF. The DNA of the CDR3 is TGTGCCAGCACCAGGACTAGCGGGGACTACAATGAGCAGTTCTTC.

The gene calls are TRBV6-1 and TRBJ1-2; D not certain. CDR3 length: 14 amino acids. Germline V CDR1 and CDR2: MNHNS, SASEGT. V dropped 0 bases and J dropped 8 bases, with 13 bases sitting between them. The CDR3 here is CASSEAGPGRGYTF. The CDR3 DNA follows: TGTGCCAGCAGTGAAGCAGGACCGGGGAGGGGCTACACCTTC.

As DNA, the CDR3 is TGTGCCAGCAGCCCCACTAGCGGGGGGCGGACCTACAATGAGCAGTTCTTC. Translating gives CASSPTSGGRTYNEQFF. This chain links TRBV7-2 with TRBJ2-1; 12 bases agree with TRBD2. The CDR3 covers 17 residues. V was clipped by 5 bases and J by 2 bases; unmatched bases: 7. CDR1 SGHTA and CDR2 FQGNSA come from the germline V gene.

In this sample, this clone turned up a few times. Different DNA sequences within this sample yield the same CDR3. The chain has TRBV2 and TRBJ1-6; 7 nucleotides match TRBD1. Germline V lookup: CDR1 SNHLY, CDR2 FYNNEI. This CDR3 has 14 amino acids. V shed 4 bases and J 9 bases; nucleotides not matched to a gene: 6. The CDR3 nucleotides are TGTGCCAGCAGTGGCGGGACAGAGCGTTCACCCCTCCACTTT. It yields the protein CASSGGTERSPLHF.

This clone was seen a few times. V usage is TRBV28 and J usage is TRBJ1-2, with D possibly being TRBD1 (5 bases). Germline V gene lookup returns CDR1 MDHEN and CDR2 SYDVKM. The CDR3 is 11 residues long. V lost 4 bases to trimming and J lost 8 bases, with 8 bases between them. The CDR3 region is CASSSRVGYTF. As DNA, the CDR3 is TGTGCCAGCAGTTCCAGGGTAGGCTACACCTTC.

This clone occurred a few times. The chain couples TRBV19 to TRBJ1-1, with D tentatively TRBD1 (6 bases). CDR1 and CDR2 (germline): LNHDA, SQIVND (reference sequence). Trimming took 5 bases from V and 11 from J, leaving 18 bases between them. The CDR3 contains 13 residues. Here the CDR3 DNA reads TGTGCCAGTAGTTCCTGGGACACCGGAGGGGCTTTCTTT. Encoded protein: CASSSWDTGGAFF.

A few counts support this clone. V and J are TRBV14 and TRBJ2-1; TRBD1 matches at 9 bases. Trimming removed 4 bases from V and 0 bases from J; junction bases left unmatched: 1. The CDR3 has 15 residues. Germline-derived CDR1 and CDR2 are SGHDN and FVKESK. CDR3 region: CASSRQGGSYNEQFF. The CDR3 coding sequence is TGTGCCAGCAGCCGACAGGGGGGCTCCTACAATGAGCAGTTCTTC.

The gene calls are TRBV19 and TRBJ1-2, with D unclear. This CDR3 has 14 amino acids. CDR1 is LNHDA, CDR2 SQIVND, per germline (reference sequence). V dropped 1 base and J dropped 0 bases, with 6 bases sitting between them. As DNA, the CDR3 is TGTGCCAGTAGTATAGTTAACGCTAACTATGGCTACACCTTC. This gives the protein CASSIVNANYGYTF.

The J gene is TRBJ1-5, the V gene TRBV5-1; D is uncertain. The germline V gene encodes CDR1 SGHRS and CDR2 YFSETQ. The V gene lost 2 bases and the J gene lost 3 bases, with 9 bases spanning the gap. The CDR3 spans 14 residues. The CDR3 sequence: CASSLGGLNQPQHF. CDR3 DNA sequence: TGCGCCAGCAGCTTAGGAGGGCTCAATCAGCCCCAGCATTTT.

The chain has TRBV10-2 and TRBJ2-2; 9 nucleotides match TRBD1. The CDR3 extends over 16 amino acids. The germline V gene encodes CDR1 WSHSY and CDR2 SAAADI. Trimming cost V 5 bases and J 7 bases; bases outside gene matches: 11. The CDR3, as DNA: TGCGCCAGCAGTCGACCGGGACAGGGACGGGTCGGGGAGCTGTTTTTT. Translated: CASSRPGQGRVGELFF.

The V gene is TRBV5-6, the J gene TRBJ2-7; 10 bases match TRBD1. CDR1 and CDR2 (germline): SGHDT, YYEEEE. Germline trimming cut 0 bases from V and 6 bases from J; bases unmatched to any gene: 3. This CDR3 has 14 residues. As DNA, the CDR3 is TGTGCCAGCAGCTTGGTGGGGGACAGGGGCGAGCAGTACGTC. As protein: CASSLVGDRGEQYV.

This clone appeared a single time. This CDR3 is CASSLGRNTEAFF. CDR3 in DNA: TGTGCCAGCAGTCTGGGGAGAAACACTGAAGCTTTCTTT. The V call is TRBV28, the J call TRBJ1-1; unclear D gene. V lost 5 bases and J 2 bases, leaving 9 bases between the germline ends. The length of the CDR3 is 13 residues. Germline values: CDR1 MDHEN, CDR2 SYDVKM.

About this clone itself: The junction departs from the called germline gene at one end, perhaps through a read error. This chain connects TRBV7-9 to TRBJ1-1; D might be TRBD1 (5 bases). CDR1 is SEHNR, CDR2 FQNEAQ, per germline (reference sequence). This CDR3 has 17 amino acids. CDR3 sequence reads: CASSSSGGTVGNAEAFF. CDR3 in DNA: TGTGCCAGCAGTTCGTCTGGGGGGACGGTAGGGAACGCTGAAGCTTTCTTT.

The chain recombines TRBV6-1 with TRBJ1-1, with D possibly matching TRBD1 (5 bases). Germline-derived CDR1 and CDR2 are MNHNS and SASEGT. The CDR3 extends over 14 amino acids. Trimming took 4 bases from V and 1 from J, leaving 10 bases between them. The CDR3 loop reads CASSVRGGNTEAFF. CDR3 in DNA: TGTGCCAGCAGTGTCCGGGGGGGGAACACTGAAGCTTTCTTT.

This clone was seen only a few times. The chain carries TRBV29-1 and TRBJ2-3; 7 positions match TRBD1. The J segment lost 0 bases and the V segment lost 4 bases, leaving 4 bases of the junction unmatched. Germline V gives CDR1 SQVTM, CDR2 ANQGSEA. This CDR3 has 14 amino acids. CDR3 sequence (DNA): TGCAGCGTTGTGGGACAGACAAGCACAGATACGCAGTATTTT. Its translation is CSVVGQTSTDTQYF.

The chain is built from TRBV5-1 and TRBJ1-4; D uncertain. The CDR3 is made up of 13 amino acids. Looked up from germline, CDR1 is SGHRS and CDR2 is YFSETQ. V was shortened by 2 bases and J by 7 bases, with 9 bases between the two germline ends. CDR3 protein: CASSFYVGEKLFF. Here the CDR3 DNA reads TGCGCCAGCAGCTTCTACGTTGGTGAAAAACTGTTTTTT.

This clone was observed a handful of times. The V gene is TRBV21-1, the J gene TRBJ2-5. TRBV21-1 is shown as a pseudogene. The CDR3 consists of 13 residues. CDR3: CASSNSHPPTRYF. CDR3 nucleotides: TGTGCCAGCAGCAATTCTCACCCTCCTACACGGTACTTC.